This T cell receptor beta chain was retrieved from a study of blood T cell repertoires in COVID-19. Germline loops: CDR1 SGDLS, CDR2 YYNGEE. V dropped 3 bases and J dropped 6; count of bases not matched to a gene: 7. This CDR3 region has 14 residues. In the original workflow: Scientists estimated how many nucleated cells there were by amplifying reference gene primers. Profiling relied on immunoSEQ multiplex PCR, and the TCRdb table lists in-frame clones only, not all of them. Clone size and V and J calls were adopted from that table, with D and trimming inferred from the DNA. The sample has over 55,000 clones, over 70% seen once; the top ten hold 7% to 10%.

The chain is built from TRBV9 and TRBJ1-2, with 8 bases that match TRBD1. Material: peripheral blood. The receptor was derived from a man aged 50 to 60 with active COVID-19. DNA of the CDR3: TGTGCCAGCAGCGGACACAGGGGGATTAATGGCTACACCTTC. Protein product: CASSGHRGINGYTF. Full variable domain (missing parts from reference TRBV9 and TRBJ1-2): DSGVTQTPKHLITATGQRVTLRCSPRSGDLSVYWYQQSLDQGLQFLIQYYNGEERAKGNILERFSAQQFPDLHSELNLSSLELGDSALYFCASSGHRGINGYTFGSGTRLTVV.